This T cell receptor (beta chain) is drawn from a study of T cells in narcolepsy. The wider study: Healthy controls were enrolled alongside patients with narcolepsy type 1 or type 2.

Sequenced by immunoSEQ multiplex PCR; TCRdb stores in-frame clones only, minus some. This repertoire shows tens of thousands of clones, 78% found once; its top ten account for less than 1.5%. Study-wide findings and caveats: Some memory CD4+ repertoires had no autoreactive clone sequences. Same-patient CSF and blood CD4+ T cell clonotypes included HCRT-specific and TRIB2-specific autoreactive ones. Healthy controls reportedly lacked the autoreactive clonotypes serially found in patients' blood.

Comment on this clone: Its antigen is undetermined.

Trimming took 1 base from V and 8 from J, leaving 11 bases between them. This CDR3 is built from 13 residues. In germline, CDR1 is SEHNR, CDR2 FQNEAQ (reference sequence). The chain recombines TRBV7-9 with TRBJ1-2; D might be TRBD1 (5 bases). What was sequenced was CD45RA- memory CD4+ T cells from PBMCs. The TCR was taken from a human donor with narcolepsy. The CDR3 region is CASSLVPGNGYTF. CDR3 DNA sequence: TGTGCCAGCAGCTTAGTGCCAGGGAACGGCTACACCTTC.